This T cell receptor (beta chain) was recovered during a study of radiotherapy plus CTLA-4 blockade in lung cancer. The table came from immunoSEQ multiplex PCR; TCRdb's copy has only in-frame clones and leaves some out. The sample yields some 110,000 clones, more than 65% seen once. V was shortened by 1 base and J by 0 bases, with 6 bases between the two germline ends. From germline, CDR1 is LNHNV and CDR2 YYDKDF (reference sequence). The CDR3 totals 14 residues. The source of this sequence is a human donor with non-small cell lung cancer that progressed on radiotherapy plus ipilimumab. Some clones in this sample may be carry-over from other donors' samples. The sample was peripheral blood, taken from a patient treated with radiotherapy plus ipilimumab. The chain couples TRBV15 to TRBJ1-2, with D perhaps TRBD1 (5 bases). The CDR3 loop reads CATSRGGSNYGYTF. CDR3 bases: TGTGCCACCAGCAGAGGGGGCTCTAACTATGGCTACACCTTC.